One sample yielded the 12 T cell receptor beta chains listed below, sequenced in a study of T cells in Graves' hyperthyroidism and ophthalmopathy. Amplification yielded TCR beta CDR3 regions, with RNA transcripts as the source. HTBI primers were the set used in a first-round RT-PCR of the TCR CDR3. TCRdb re-called the multiplex PCR reads with MiXCR, one entry per CDR3 protein. The sample carries 500,000 to 750,000 distinct CDR3 sequences, approximately 15% recorded once. The sequenced material came from blood. The receptors derive from a woman in her twenties or thirties with Graves' hyperthyroidism.

This clonotype occurred many times. The V call is TRBV30, the J call TRBJ2-1; the D is unclear. Germline values: CDR1 GTSNPN, CDR2 SVGIG (reference sequence). Trimming shortened V by 4 bases and J by 4 bases, and 8 bases separated the two germline ends. This CDR3 is 12 amino acids long. This CDR3 reads CAWIPRYNEQFF. The CDR3 region has the DNA TGTGCCTGGATTCCCCGGTACAATGAGCAGTTCTTC. The full variable domain, rest sourced from reference TRBV30 and TRBJ2-1, is SQTIHQWPATLVQPVGSPLSLECTVEGTSNPNLYWYRQAAGRGLQLLFYSVGIGQISSEVPQNLSASRPQDRQFILSSKKLLLSDSGFYLCAWIPRYNEQFFGPGTRLTVL.

The V call is TRBV3-1, the J call TRBJ2-3; a weak D match, TRBD1 (5 bases). The CDR3 extends over 15 amino acids. CDR1 is LGHDT and CDR2 is YNNKEL in the germline V gene (reference sequence). Between the trimmed V and J ends, which lost 2 bases and 3 bases, there was a span of 12 bases. CDR3 amino acids: CASSQRGHLTDTQYF. The CDR3 DNA follows: TGTGCCAGCAGCCAAAGAGGACACCTAACAGATACGCAGTATTTT.

The table lists this clonotype with many counts. The V gene is TRBV6-6, the J gene TRBJ2-1, with 7 bases lining up with TRBD2. Germline values: CDR1 MNHNY, CDR2 SVGAGI (reference sequence). V dropped 0 bases and J dropped 10; count of bases not matched to a gene: 9. This CDR3 contains 15 residues. The CDR3 coding sequence is TGTGCCAGCAGTTACTCCGGTCTAGCGGAGATGGAGCAGTTCTTC. It specifies CASSYSGLAEMEQFF.

The chain employs TRBV10-3 and TRBJ2-2; D ambiguous. The CDR3 length is 15 residues. Trimming took 4 bases from V and 2 from J, leaving 11 bases between them. Per germline, CDR1 ENHRY and CDR2 SYGVKD. CDR3 sequence reads: CAISGSGGNTGELFF. For the CDR3, the DNA is TGTGCCATCAGTGGTTCAGGCGGCAACACCGGGGAGCTGTTTTTT.

V gene TRBV4-2 combines with J gene TRBJ1-3; D is ambiguous. Trimming cost V 3 bases and J 0 bases, with 12 bases left between them. The CDR3 length is 16 residues. Germline-derived CDR1 and CDR2 are LGHNA and YNFKEQ. The CDR3 DNA sequence: TGTGCCAGCAGCCAGGGAAGTCCGAACTCTGGAAACACCATATATTTT. It translates to CASSQGSPNSGNTIYF.

The J gene is TRBJ1-1, the V gene TRBV6-2 or TRBV6-3; D is perhaps TRBD1 (6 bases). Germline assignment: CDR1 MNHEY and CDR2 SVGEGT. The CDR3 covers 16 residues. V dropped 5 bases and J dropped 4 bases, with 20 bases sitting between them. In DNA, the CDR3 is TGTGCCAGCAGTCCAACCAGGGGTTTTTCGAGCACTGAAGCTTTCTTT. It is translated as CASSPTRGFSSTEAFF.

This clonotype occurred a few times. This chain connects TRBV10-3 to TRBJ2-1; D perhaps matches TRBD1 (6 bases). The CDR3 runs to 16 residues. The germline V and J ends were trimmed by 0 bases and 4 bases, with 13 bases remaining between them. Per the germline V gene, CDR1 is ENHRY and CDR2 is SYGVKD. This CDR3 is CAISESDRASYNEQFF. The DNA for the CDR3 is TGTGCCATCAGTGAGTCGGACAGAGCCTCTTACAATGAGCAGTTCTTC.

This clonotype was detected only a few times. The rearrangement joins TRBV18 to TRBJ1-2; D may be TRBD1 (5 bases). Germline V CDR1 and CDR2: KGHSH, LQKENI. V dropped 1 base and J dropped 8 bases, with 17 bases sitting between them. This CDR3 contains 15 residues. CDR3 in DNA: TGTGCCAGCTCACCACTTCGGGGCGAGCAGAGCGGCTACACCTTC. Translating gives CASSPLRGEQSGYTF.

In this sample, this clonotype turned up many times. V gene TRBV20-1 combines with J gene TRBJ2-1; D remains unclear. The CDR3 is 13 residues long. Germline CDR1 reads DFQATT; CDR2 reads SNEGSKA (reference sequence). Deletions cut 0 bases from V and 5 bases from J, with 8 bases between. CDR3 nucleotides: TGCAGTGCTAGAGACCCACGCCACAATGAGCAGTTCTTC. Its translation: CSARDPRHNEQFF.

This clonotype was detected ten times or more. This chain uses TRBV3-1 with TRBJ2-3; 9 bases line up with TRBD2. This CDR3 has 17 residues. Germline V gene data show CDR1 as LGHDT and CDR2 as YNNKEL (reference sequence). The junction had 7 bases not matched to a gene; V was cut back by 3 bases and J by 0 bases. The CDR3 reads CASSQPSSGISTDTQYF. In DNA, the CDR3 is TGTGCCAGCAGCCAGCCCTCTAGCGGGATAAGCACAGATACGCAGTATTTT.

This clonotype was counted many times. V is TRBV29-1 and J is TRBJ2-3; TRBD2 matches at 12 bases. The V segment lost 7 bases and the J segment 4 bases; nucleotides outside the gene matches: 9. The CDR3 runs to 15 residues. Germline loops: CDR1 SQVTM, CDR2 ANQGSEA. The CDR3 here is CSAERTSGISDTQYF. In nucleotides, the CDR3 is TGCAGCGCCGAAAGGACTAGCGGGATCTCAGATACGCAGTATTTT.

At least ten counts were recorded for this clonotype. The rearrangement joins TRBV5-1 to TRBJ1-1, with D perhaps TRBD1 (6 bases). The germline V gene has CDR1 SGHRS and CDR2 YFSETQ. Trimming cost V 3 bases and J 5 bases, with 17 bases left between them. The CDR3 covers 15 residues. CDR3 residues: CASSSMGGRVTEAFF. CDR3 in DNA: TGCGCCAGCAGCTCGATGGGGGGCCGTGTTACTGAAGCTTTCTTT.